This T cell receptor (beta chain) was documented in a study of control samples from healthy donors and cancer patients. The CDR3 is 21 residues long. J lost 2 bases, V lost 0 bases, and 13 bases had no gene match. Germline lookup yields CDR1 LGHDT and CDR2 YNNKEL (reference sequence). The method was immunoSEQ multiplex PCR; TCRdb's version includes in-frame clones alone and lacks a portion of them. The sample carries about 51,000 clones, roughly 80% recorded once. The clonotype comes from a man aged 70 or older in good health. V is TRBV3-1 (or the pseudogene TRBV3-2) and J is TRBJ2-1, with 13 positions matching TRBD2. Sample: blood. CDR3 sequence reads: CASSQDLSTSGGRIPYNEQFF. CDR3 DNA sequence: TGTGCCAGCAGCCAAGATCTTTCGACTAGCGGGGGGAGAATACCCTACAATGAGCAGTTCTTC.